This T cell receptor (beta chain) was sequenced in a study of identifying expanded T cells in peripheral blood. The study's findings and limits: Technical replicates showed about 1.1 changed clones; two weeks around 15; four weeks 19. Clone count variance between roughly 2-week samples rose with total template count.

No infections or other immune events were documented during collection. Assay used: immunoSEQ multiplex PCR; TCRdb lists only in-frame clones, some missing. Of around 99,000 clones listed, about 85% are singletons. This CDR3 comprises 16 residues. V shed 0 bases and J 8 bases; nucleotides not matched to a gene: 9. The germline CDR1 and CDR2 sequences are SGHRS and YFSETQ. As concerns this clone: Its target is unknown.

The chain employs TRBV5-1 and TRBJ2-1; 9 bases fit TRBD2. The clonotype originates from a person aged 18-70 years in good health. Input material: blood. Written as DNA, the CDR3 is TGCGCCAGCAGCTTGGAAGGGGTGGTAGCGGGGGATGAGCAGTTCTTC. This translates into CASSLEGVVAGDEQFF. The complete variable domain, with remaining parts taken from reference TRBV5-1 and TRBJ2-1, reads KAGVTQTPRYLIKTRGQQVTLSCSPISGHRSVSWYQQTPGQGLQFLFEYFSETQRNKGNFPGRFSGRQFSNSRSEMNVSTLELGDSALYLCASSLEGVVAGDEQFFGPGTRLTVL.